Given below is one TCR beta chain in context. The data were obtained in a study of blood T cell repertoires in COVID-19. Study at large: Samples taken during acute and convalescent COVID-19 were collected in the United States, Italy and Spain. Sample material is recorded as cDNA or gDNA derived from T cells, B-cell-depleted T cells, or PBMCs.

Only in-frame clones appear in the TCRdb table, and some are missing; sequencing was by immunoSEQ multiplex PCR. The sample contains approximately 210,000 clones, 82% of which appear only once. Input material: peripheral blood. This TCR was sampled from a woman in her thirties or forties with acute or convalescent COVID-19.

The CDR3: CASRPSDRARYEQYF. The CDR3 DNA is TGTGCCAGCAGACCTAGCGACAGGGCTCGGTACGAGCAGTACTTC. This sequence joins TRBV27 and TRBJ2-7; D possibly corresponds to TRBD1 (7 bases). Trimming removed 6 bases from V and 4 bases from J, with 19 bases in between. Germline values: CDR1 MNHEY, CDR2 SMNVEV (reference sequence). The CDR3 sequence is 15 residues long.